This TCR beta chain is from a study of identical twins. Germline-derived CDR1 and CDR2 are SEHNR and FQNEAQ (reference sequence). The CDR3 sequence is 16 residues long. With V trimmed by 4 bases and J by 6 bases, 11 bases remained unmatched. One entry per CDR3 protein results from TCRdb running MiXCR on the 5' RACE reads. This table has around 250,000 distinct CDR3 sequences, about 9% appearing once. The same sample was also studied in work on yellow fever vaccine responses in identical twins.

The receptor comes from a woman under 30 in good health. Sequencing was done on a sample of CD8+ T cells sorted from blood. The V call is TRBV7-9, the J call TRBJ1-4; 7 bases agree with TRBD1. CDR3 residues: CASSSPRQGRDEKLFF. CDR3 nucleotide sequence: TGTGCCAGCAGCTCCCCCCGACAGGGTCGAGATGAAAAACTGTTTTTT.